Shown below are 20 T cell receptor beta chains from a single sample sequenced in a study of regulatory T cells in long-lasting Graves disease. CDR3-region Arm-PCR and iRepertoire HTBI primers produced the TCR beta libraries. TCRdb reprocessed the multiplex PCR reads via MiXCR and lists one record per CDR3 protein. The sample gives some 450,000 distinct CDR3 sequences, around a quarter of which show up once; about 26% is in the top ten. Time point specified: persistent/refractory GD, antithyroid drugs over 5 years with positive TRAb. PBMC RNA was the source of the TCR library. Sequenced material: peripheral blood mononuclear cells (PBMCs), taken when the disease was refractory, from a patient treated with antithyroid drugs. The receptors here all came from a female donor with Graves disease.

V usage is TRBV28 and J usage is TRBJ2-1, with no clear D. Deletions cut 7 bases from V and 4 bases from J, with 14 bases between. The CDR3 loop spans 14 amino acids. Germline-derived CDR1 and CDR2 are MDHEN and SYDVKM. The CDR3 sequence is CASTLRWQYNEQFF. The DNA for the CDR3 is TGTGCCAGCACTCTCCGGTGGCAGTACAATGAGCAGTTCTTC.

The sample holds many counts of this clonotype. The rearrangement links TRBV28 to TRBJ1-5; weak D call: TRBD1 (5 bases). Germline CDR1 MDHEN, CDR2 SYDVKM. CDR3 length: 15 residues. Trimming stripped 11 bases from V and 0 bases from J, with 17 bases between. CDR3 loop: CAGNSGTNSNQPQHF. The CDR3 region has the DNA TGTGCCGGCAACTCCGGGACTAATAGCAATCAGCCCCAGCATTTT. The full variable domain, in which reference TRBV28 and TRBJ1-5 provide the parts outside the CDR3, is DVKVTQSSRYLVKRTGEKVFLECVQDMDHENMFWYRQDPGLGLRLIYFSYDVKMKEKGDIPEGYSVSREKKERFSLILESASTNQTSMYLCAGNSGTNSNQPQHFGDGTRLSIL.

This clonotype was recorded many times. CDR3 amino acids: CASSQGDGTNEKLFF. The DNA of the CDR3 is TGTGCCAGCAGCCAGGGGGACGGAACTAATGAAAAACTGTTTTTT. This rearrangement joins TRBV3-1 to TRBJ1-4; D may be TRBD1 (5 bases). CDR1 and CDR2 from the germline V gene are LGHDT and YNNKEL (reference sequence). CDR3 size: 15 residues. V gave up 3 bases and J gave up 1 base, with 9 bases separating them.

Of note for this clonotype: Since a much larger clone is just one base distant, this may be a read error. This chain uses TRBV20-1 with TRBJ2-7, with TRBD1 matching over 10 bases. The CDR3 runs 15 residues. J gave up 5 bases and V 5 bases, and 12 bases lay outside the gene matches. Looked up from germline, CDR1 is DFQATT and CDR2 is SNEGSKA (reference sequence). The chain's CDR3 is CSAGGDRGDANEQYF. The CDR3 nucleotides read TGCAGTGCTGGCGGGGACAGGGGAGATGCAAACGAGCAGTACTTC.

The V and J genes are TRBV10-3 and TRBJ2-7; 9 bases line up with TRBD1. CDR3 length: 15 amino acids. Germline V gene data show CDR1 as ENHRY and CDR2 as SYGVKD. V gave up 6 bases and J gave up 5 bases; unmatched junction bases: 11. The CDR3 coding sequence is TGTGCCATCAGGCCACCGGGACAGGGAAACCACGAGCAGTACTTC. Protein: CAIRPPGQGNHEQYF.

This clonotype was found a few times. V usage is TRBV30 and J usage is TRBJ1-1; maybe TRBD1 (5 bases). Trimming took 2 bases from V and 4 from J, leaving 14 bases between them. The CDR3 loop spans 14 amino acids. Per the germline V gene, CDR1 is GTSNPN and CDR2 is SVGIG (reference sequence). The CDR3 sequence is CAWSLTVRGTEAFF. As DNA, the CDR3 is TGTGCCTGGAGTCTGACAGTAAGGGGCACTGAAGCTTTCTTT.

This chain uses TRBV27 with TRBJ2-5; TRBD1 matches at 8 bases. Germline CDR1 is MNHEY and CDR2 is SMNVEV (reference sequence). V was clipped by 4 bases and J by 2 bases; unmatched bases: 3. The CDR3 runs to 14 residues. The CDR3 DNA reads TGTGCCAGCAGTTCGGACAGGGCTCAAGAGACCCAGTACTTC. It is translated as CASSSDRAQETQYF.

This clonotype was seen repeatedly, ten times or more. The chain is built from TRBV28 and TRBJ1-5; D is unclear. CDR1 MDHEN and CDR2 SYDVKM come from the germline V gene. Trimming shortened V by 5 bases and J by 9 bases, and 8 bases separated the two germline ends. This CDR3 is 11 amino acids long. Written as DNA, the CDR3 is TGTGCCAGCAGTCCCGGTGGGCCCCAGCATTTT. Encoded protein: CASSPGGPQHF.

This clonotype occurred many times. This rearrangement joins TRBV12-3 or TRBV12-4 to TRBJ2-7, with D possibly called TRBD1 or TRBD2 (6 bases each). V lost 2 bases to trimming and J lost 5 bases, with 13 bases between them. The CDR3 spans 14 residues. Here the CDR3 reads CASSLKPGGHEQYF. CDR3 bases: TGTGCCAGCAGTTTAAAACCCGGGGGCCACGAGCAGTACTTC.

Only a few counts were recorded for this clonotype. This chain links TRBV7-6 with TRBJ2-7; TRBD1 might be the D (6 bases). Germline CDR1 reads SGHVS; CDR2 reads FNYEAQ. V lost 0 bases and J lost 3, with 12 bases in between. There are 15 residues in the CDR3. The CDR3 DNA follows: TGTGCCAGCAGCTTAGCTTACCCGGACAGCTACGAGCAGTACTTC. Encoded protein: CASSLAYPDSYEQYF.

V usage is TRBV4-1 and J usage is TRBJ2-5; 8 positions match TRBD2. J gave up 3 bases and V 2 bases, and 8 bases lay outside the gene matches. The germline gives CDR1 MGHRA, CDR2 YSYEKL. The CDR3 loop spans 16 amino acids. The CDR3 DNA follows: TGCGCCAGCAGCCAAAGGGGCGGGAGGTATGAAGAGACCCAGTACTTC. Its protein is CASSQRGGRYEETQYF.

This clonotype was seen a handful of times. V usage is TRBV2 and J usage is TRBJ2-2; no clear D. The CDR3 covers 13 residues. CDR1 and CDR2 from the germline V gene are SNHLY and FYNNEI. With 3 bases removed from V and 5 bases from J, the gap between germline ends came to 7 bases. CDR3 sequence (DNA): TGTGCCAGCAGTGATTCTAGGACCGGGGAGCTGTTTTTT. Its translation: CASSDSRTGELFF. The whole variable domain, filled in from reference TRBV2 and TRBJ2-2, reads EPEVTQTPSHQVTQMGQEVILRCVPISNHLYFYWYRQILGQKVEFLVSFYNNEISEKSEIFDDQFSVERPDGSNFTLKIRSTKLEDSAMYFCASSDSRTGELFFGEGSRLTVL.

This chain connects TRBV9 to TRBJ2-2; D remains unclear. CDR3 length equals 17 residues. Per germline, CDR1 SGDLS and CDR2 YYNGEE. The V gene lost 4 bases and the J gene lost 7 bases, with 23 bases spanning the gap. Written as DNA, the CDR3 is TGTGCCAGCAGCACTAACCCGGACCCCCCCGCTGGCGGGGAGCTGTTTTTT. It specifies CASSTNPDPPAGGELFF. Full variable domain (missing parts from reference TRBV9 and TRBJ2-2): DSGVTQTPKHLITATGQRVTLRCSPRSGDLSVYWYQQSLDQGLQFLIQYYNGEERAKGNILERFSAQQFPDLHSELNLSSLELGDSALYFCASSTNPDPPAGGELFFGEGSRLTVL.

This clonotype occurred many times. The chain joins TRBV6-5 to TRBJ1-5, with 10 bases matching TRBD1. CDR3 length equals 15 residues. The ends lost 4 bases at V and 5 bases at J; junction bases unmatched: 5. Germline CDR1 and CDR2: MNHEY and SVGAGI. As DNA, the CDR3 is TGTGCCAGCAGTTGGGGACAGGGGCAGTATCAGCCCCAGCATTTT. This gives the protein CASSWGQGQYQPQHF.

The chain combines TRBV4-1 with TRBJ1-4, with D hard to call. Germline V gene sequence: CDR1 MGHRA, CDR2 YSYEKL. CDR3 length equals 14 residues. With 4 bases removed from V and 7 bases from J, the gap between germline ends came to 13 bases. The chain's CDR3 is CASSLPGSAEKLFF. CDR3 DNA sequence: TGCGCCAGCAGCCTTCCCGGAAGTGCTGAAAAACTGTTTTTT.

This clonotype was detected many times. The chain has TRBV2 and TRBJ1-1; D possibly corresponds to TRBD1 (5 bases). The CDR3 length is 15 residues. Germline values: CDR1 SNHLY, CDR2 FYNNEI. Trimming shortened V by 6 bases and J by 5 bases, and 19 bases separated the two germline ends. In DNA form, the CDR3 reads TGTGCCAGCAGGGAGGTCCAGGGAAGCTGGACTGAAGCTTTCTTT. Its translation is CASREVQGSWTEAFF.

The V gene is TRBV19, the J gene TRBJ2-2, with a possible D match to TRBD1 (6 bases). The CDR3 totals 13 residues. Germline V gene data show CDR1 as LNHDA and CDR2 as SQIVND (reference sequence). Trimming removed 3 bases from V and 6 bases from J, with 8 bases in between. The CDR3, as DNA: TGTGCCAGTAGTATTAGGGGGTCCGGGGAGCTGTTTTTT. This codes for CASSIRGSGELFF.

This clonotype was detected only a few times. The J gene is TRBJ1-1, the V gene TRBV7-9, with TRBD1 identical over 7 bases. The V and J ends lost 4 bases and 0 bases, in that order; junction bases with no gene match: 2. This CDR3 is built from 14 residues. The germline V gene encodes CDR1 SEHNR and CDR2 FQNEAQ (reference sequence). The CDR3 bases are TGTGCCAGCAGCTACGGACAGGTGAACACTGAAGCTTTCTTT. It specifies CASSYGQVNTEAFF.

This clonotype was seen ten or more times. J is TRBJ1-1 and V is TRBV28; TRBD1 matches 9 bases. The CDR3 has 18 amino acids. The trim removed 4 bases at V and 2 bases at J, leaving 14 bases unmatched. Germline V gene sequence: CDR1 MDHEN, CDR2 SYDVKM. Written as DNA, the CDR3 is TGTGCCAGCAGTTCCTCCCTCGGACAGGGGAGGCCCAACACTGAAGCTTTCTTT. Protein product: CASSSSLGQGRPNTEAFF. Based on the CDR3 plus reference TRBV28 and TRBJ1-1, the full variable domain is DVKVTQSSRYLVKRTGEKVFLECVQDMDHENMFWYRQDPGLGLRLIYFSYDVKMKEKGDIPEGYSVSREKKERFSLILESASTNQTSMYLCASSSSLGQGRPNTEAFFGQGTRLTVV.

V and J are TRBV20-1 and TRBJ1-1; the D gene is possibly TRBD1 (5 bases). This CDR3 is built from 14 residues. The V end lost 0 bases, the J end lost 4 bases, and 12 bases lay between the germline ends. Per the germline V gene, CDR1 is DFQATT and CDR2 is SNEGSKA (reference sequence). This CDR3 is CSARDRVHGTEAFF. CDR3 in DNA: TGCAGTGCTAGAGACAGGGTGCACGGCACTGAAGCTTTCTTT.